This T cell receptor beta chain was sequenced during a study of vaccination and CD4 T cells after COVID-19 (dated by TCRdb to between 2021 and 2023). With respect to the entire study: Convalescent patients had a positive SARS-CoV-2 result on nasal swab PCR, and of these patients, nine had mild disease and one had severe disease. The convalescent cohort included six males and four females, with two Hispanic individuals, seven Caucasians, two Asians and one multiracial person. Participants got two doses of the Pfizer-BioNTech BNT162b2 vaccine (n=8) or two doses of the Moderna mRNA-1273 vaccine (n=2). Post-COVID blood samples from convalescent patients were collected a median of around 100 days after diagnosis, with a range of 35 to 161 days. Post-vaccine blood samples were taken a median of roughly 72 days after the second vaccine dose, with a range of roughly 13 to 250 days. For stimulating the cultures, overlapping spike peptide pools were used, derived from SARS-CoV-2 as well as from the common cold coronaviruses HCoV-NL63, HCoV-OC43 and HCoV-229E. Control cultures used a CEFX viral epitope pool as positive control, an HIV-1 Nef peptide pool as negative control, or no peptide. The spike-specific CD4+ TCR repertoire was compared before and after mRNA vaccination in under 11 COVID-19 convalescent patients and a few infection-naive healthy vaccine recipients. The paper as a whole reports these results and caveats: Of the vaccine-specific clones in convalescent patients, 304 of 307, or nearly all, reacted only to SARS-CoV-2 spike and did not cross-react with common cold coronaviruses. In convalescent patients, a median approximately 83% of post-vaccine SARS-CoV-2-reactive clones were detected only after vaccination, suggesting vaccine-specific priming. Relatively few convalescent patients were included in the study, and early timepoints after natural infection were not analyzed. The median number of SARS-CoV-2-reactive clonotypes rose from fewer than 25 after infection to 35 to 45 after vaccination, but the change was not significant.

V and J lose 4 bases and 10 bases, and a span of 13 bases separates them. Counted from cysteine to phenylalanine, this CDR3 has 12 amino acids. Only the CDR3 region is kept as DNA, spanning 36 bases read in frame from base 1. The germline V gene (reference sequence) gives CDR1 as SEHNR and CDR2 as FQNEAQ. Library prep was done by PCR. DNA from cultured CD4+ T cells underwent TCR sequencing with the Oncomine TCR Beta short-read assay at the Johns Hopkins FTIC core. Genomic DNA was extracted from the cultured CD4+ T cells with the QIAamp micro DNA kit. Oncomine TCR Beta libraries from cultured CD4+ T cells were pooled with unique dual indexes and sequenced on an Illumina iSeq 100. For the original study's pipeline: Non-productive sequences were filtered out, and CDR3s that did not start with C, did not end with F or W, or were shorter than 7 amino acids were discarded. Antigen-specific clonotypes were identified using the MANAFEST web application through comparison of peptide-stimulated wells with reference and other culture wells. For a clone to be called positive, the clone needed an FDR below 0.05, an odds ratio above 5, and a productive frequency above 0.1% in at least two of three replicate wells. A clonotype counted as cross-reactive if it showed significant expansion both in the SARS-CoV-2 spike wells and in at least one common cold coronavirus spike condition. CDR3 homology was assessed with Levenshtein distances (stringdist) and unrooted phylogenetic trees (ape) in R version 3.6.1. TCRdb reanalyzed the raw reads on its own, using fastp at Q25 for trimming and MiXCR for clone calling, and kept in-frame beta chains. Here each entry gathers all rows of one CDR3 protein and keeps the most common genes and DNA. These V and J calls are TCRdb output, not the study's own analysis. The sample contains fewer than 3,500 distinct CDR3 sequences, approximately 72% of them found a single time. The ten largest clones take up around 25% of the sample.

This clonotype was seen more than once but under ten times. The clone's antigen remains unknown. No base quality information exists; no much larger clone differs at one position. The treatment or condition tag for this specimen amounts to: roughly 10-day PBMC culture with coronavirus spike peptide pools or control peptides (ViraFEST assay). To expand antigen-specific T cells with peptide pools and then pick out the expanded clonotypes through TCR sequencing, the study relied on the ViraFEST assay. The convalescent patients' positive SARS-CoV-2 PCR tests fell between March and December 2020, which was before the Alpha, Beta and Delta variants emerged in the United States. Each well held about 2.2 million PBMCs cultured in IMDM containing approximately 5.3% human AB serum and around 10 IU/ml IL-2, with approximately 9.2 ug/ml peptide pools added. On days 3 and 7, half of the culture medium was replaced with fresh IL-2-containing medium. Once the cells had been in culture for around nine days, the EasySep CD4+ T cell isolation kit was used to isolate CD4+ T cells by negative selection. Ficoll-Paque Plus gradient centrifugation was used to isolate PBMCs from whole blood, and the isolated PBMCs were then either used fresh or cryopreserved at -140C. Each culture condition was generally run in triplicate wells.

This sequence uses TRBV7-9 and TRBJ1-2; too little of a D gene remains to name it. The sample comprised CD4+ T cells from blood, cultured in vitro. The clonotype originates from a human donor who had recovered from COVID-19. This receptor has the CDR3 CASSSQTNPYTF. The DNA is TGTGCCAGCAGCTCTCAAACCAACCCCTACACCTTC.